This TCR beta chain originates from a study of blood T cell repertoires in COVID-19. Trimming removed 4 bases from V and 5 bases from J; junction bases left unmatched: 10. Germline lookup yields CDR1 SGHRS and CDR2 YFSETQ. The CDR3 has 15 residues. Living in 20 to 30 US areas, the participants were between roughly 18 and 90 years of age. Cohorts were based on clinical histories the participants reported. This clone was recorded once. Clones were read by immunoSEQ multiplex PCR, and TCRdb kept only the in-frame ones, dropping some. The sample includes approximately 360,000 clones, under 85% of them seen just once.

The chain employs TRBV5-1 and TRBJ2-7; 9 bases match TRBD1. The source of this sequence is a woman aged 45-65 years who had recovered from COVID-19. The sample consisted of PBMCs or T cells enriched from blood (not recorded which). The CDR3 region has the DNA TGCGCCAGCAGCCCGGAAGGGACAGGGTGGGACGAGCAGTACTTC. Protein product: CASSPEGTGWDEQYF.